This note documents a single TCR beta chain sequence. Its antigen is not yet known. Base qualities are not recorded, but no much larger clone differs from it by a single base. V ends up 6 bases short and J 4 bases short, with an unmatched junction base count of 12. From the cysteine up to the phenylalanine, the CDR3 has a length of 15 residues. Just the 45-base CDR3 DNA is kept, in frame starting at base 1. According to the germline V gene, CDR1 reads SQVTM and CDR2 reads ANQGSEA. A case-control design nested within a healthcare worker cohort in London, UK, was used, with weekly nasopharyngeal swab PCR tests and blood sampling performed. Healthcare workers were enrolled in the week of the UK lockdown, from 23 to 31 March 2020, and were followed every week for up to 16 weeks. This entry belongs to a study of early T cells in non-severe SARS-CoV-2 infection (dated by TCRdb to the early 2020s). Study-wide context: Because TCR sequencing relied on bulk RNA taken from unsorted whole blood, pairing of alpha and beta chains was not possible. Points the paper makes about the study in general: VDJdb matching was skewed toward anti-spike CD8 responses and likely underestimated virus-specific expansions by missing private and CD4 specificities.

Library creation used 5' RACE. The listed sequencing device is NextSeq 500. The TCR library protocol attached unique molecular identifiers to individual cDNA molecules to correct for sequencing error and PCR bias. Both TCR alpha and beta chains were sequenced, and tight co-correlation was observed between alpha and beta sequence abundances in each sample. As for the original processing: Decombinator V4 was used to annotate the V gene, J gene and CDR3 of the TCR sequences. Expanded TCRs were defined as changing significantly between any two time points under a Poisson model with p below 0.0001. TCR abundances were normalised to the total number of TCRs sequenced per sample and expressed as counts per million. MAIT TCRs were defined by TRAV1-2 paired with TRAJ12, TRAJ20 or TRAJ33, and iNKT TCRs by TRAV10 paired with TRAJ18. VDJdb, accessed 1 November 2021, was searched for CMV, EBV and SARS-CoV-2 annotated TCRs, with TCRs annotated for multiple antigens excluded. The public reads were quality trimmed at Q25 with fastp and then assembled into clones with MiXCR by TCRdb, keeping productive beta chains. Here each entry gathers all rows of one CDR3 protein and keeps the most common genes and DNA. These V and J calls originate from TCRdb's pipeline instead of the authors' own analysis. The table for this sample lists about 45,000 distinct CDR3 sequences; approximately 10% of them were counted only once. The top ten constitute 20% to 25% of the sample.

This receptor was identified in an adult who was a healthcare worker with PCR-confirmed SARS-CoV-2 infection or an uninfected control (not recorded which). Sequenced sample: whole blood. The rearranged chain carries TRBV29-1 and TRBJ2-1, with 7 junctional bases fitting TRBD2. The nucleotide sequence reads as follows: TGCAGCGTCGCCCGGGGCGGGAGTGAGTACAATGAGCAGTTCTTC. The resulting protein is CSVARGGSEYNEQFF.